The rows below give T cell receptor beta chains drawn from one sample of a study of blood T cell repertoires in COVID-19. Here immunoSEQ multiplex PCR was the method, and the copy in TCRdb shows in-frame clones only, minus some. The sample lists under 300,000 clones, about 80% occurring once. The sample consisted of peripheral blood. The receptors were gathered from a woman aged 45-60 years who had recovered from COVID-19. CDR3s include the opening cysteine and the closing phenylalanine or tryptophan. The D gene is left open where the match is weak. Expanded clones are given a class, and other clones once, few, many or no size at all.

>.|TRBV19|TRBJ2-5|TRBD2
CASSSSVSGGETQYF
TGTGCCAGTAGTAGTTCAGTTAGCGGGGGTGAGACCCAGTACTTC
>.|TRBV19|TRBJ2-7|TRBD1
CASSIGQGAYEQYF
TGTGCCAGTAGTATTGGGCAGGGGGCATACGAGCAGTACTTC
>once|TRBV10-3|TRBJ1-1|.
CAISAVGGGTDEAFF
TGTGCCATCAGTGCCGTGGGGGGGGGCACAGATGAAGCTTTCTTT
>.|TRBV6-5|TRBJ2-7|.
CASSSGGLYEQYF
TGTGCCAGCAGTTCCGGGGGACTCTACGAGCAGTACTTC
>.|TRBV28|TRBJ2-7|.
CASSLIRDTSYEQYF
TGTGCCAGCAGTTTAATACGGGACACATCCTACGAGCAGTACTTC
>.|TRBV5-4|TRBJ2-7|.
CASSLGSEVYEQYF
TGTGCCAGCAGCTTGGGTAGCGAGGTCTACGAGCAGTACTTC
>once|TRBV30|TRBJ1-2|.
CAWSLAGRTYGYTF
TGTGCCTGGAGTCTCGCGGGCAGGACCTATGGCTACACCTTC
>.|TRBV3-1/TRBV3-2|TRBJ2-7|.
CASSPIGDEQYF
TGTGCCAGCAGCCCAATAGGGGACGAGCAGTACTTC
>.|TRBV9|TRBJ1-1|TRBD1
CASSVIGTVSNTEAFF
TGTGCCAGCAGCGTAATAGGGACAGTGAGCAACACTGAAGCTTTCTTT
>.|TRBV28|TRBJ2-5|.
CASIAVAGSSWMGTQYF
TGTGCCAGCATTGCCGTCGCGGGTAGCTCCTGGATGGGGACCCAGTACTTC
>.|TRBV4-2|TRBJ1-6|.
CASSQANYNSPLHF
TGTGCCAGCAGCCAAGCCAACTATAATTCACCCCTCCACTTT
>.|TRBV6-1|TRBJ2-7|TRBD2
CASSEVTGTSGKAEQYF
TGTGCCAGCAGTGAAGTAACCGGGACTAGCGGGAAAGCCGAGCAGTACTTC
>.|TRBV28|TRBJ1-2|.
CASSRLTGTNYGYTF
TGTGCCAGCAGTCGTCTGACAGGAACTAACTATGGCTACACCTTC
>many|TRBV7-9|TRBJ2-7|TRBD1
CASIGTGGWYEQYF
TGTGCCAGCATCGGGACAGGGGGCTGGTACGAGCAGTACTTC
>.|TRBV7-9|TRBJ2-6|.
CASSLTLGLSTGANVLTF
TGTGCCAGCAGCTTAACATTAGGACTGTCAACTGGGGCCAACGTCCTGACTTTC
>.|TRBV6-5|TRBJ1-5|.
CASSTQSNQPQHF
TGTGCCAGCAGCACACAGAGCAATCAGCCCCAGCATTTT
>.|TRBV27|TRBJ1-6|.
CASSTVFGGRGTYNSPLHF
TGTGCCAGCAGTACAGTTTTTGGGGGCAGGGGTACCTATAATTCACCCCTCCACTTT
>.|TRBV6-4|TRBJ2-6|.
CASSEDSSWANVLTF
TGTGCCAGCAGTGAGGACAGTTCCTGGGCCAACGTCCTGACTTTC
>few|TRBV6-5|TRBJ1-1|.
CASSLRGTEAFF
TGTGCCAGCAGTTTAAGGGGAACTGAAGCTTTCTTT
>few|TRBV19|TRBJ1-5|.
CASSIQGRGKPQHF
TGTGCCAGTAGTATTCAGGGACGGGGGAAGCCCCAGCATTTT
>.|TRBV29-1|TRBJ2-7|.
CSVLTETEQYF
TGCAGCGTGTTGACAGAAACCGAGCAGTACTTC
>.|TRBV5-1|TRBJ2-7|.
CASSLDTAPQGEQYF
TGCGCCAGCAGCTTGGATACGGCCCCGCAGGGGGAGCAGTACTTC
>once|TRBV7-9|TRBJ2-7|TRBD1
CASSRFPGQGTLGAYEQYF
TGTGCCAGCAGCCGCTTTCCGGGACAGGGAACCCTTGGGGCCTACGAGCAGTACTTC
>.|TRBV29-1|TRBJ2-3|TRBD1
CSARQGSTDTQYF
TGCAGCGCCCGACAGGGTAGCACAGATACGCAGTATTTT
>once|TRBV27|TRBJ2-7|TRBD2
CASSFRTSGRSHRNEQYF
TGTGCCAGCAGTTTCAGGACTAGCGGGAGATCCCATCGGAACGAGCAGTACTTC
>.|TRBV4-3|TRBJ1-1|TRBD1
CASSLDATGVNTEAFF
TGCGCCAGCAGCCTAGACGCGACAGGGGTGAACACTGAAGCTTTCTTT
>.|TRBV19|TRBJ1-5|.
CASSIRPRGPQHF
TGTGCCAGTAGTATCCGACCGCGCGGGCCCCAGCATTTT
>.|TRBV6-4|TRBJ2-7|TRBD1
CASSETGTANEQYF
TGTGCCAGCAGTGAAACCGGGACAGCCAACGAGCAGTACTTC
>.|TRBV3-1/TRBV3-2|TRBJ1-1|.
CASSQDIRGTTEAFF
TGTGCCAGCAGCCAAGATATCCGGGGGACCACTGAAGCTTTCTTT
>.|TRBV4-2|TRBJ1-5|.
CASSQAGTQGSNQPQHF
TGTGCCAGCAGCCAAGCGGGTACACAGGGTAGCAATCAGCCCCAGCATTTT
>.|TRBV11-1|TRBJ1-2|TRBD1
CASSPKTGVGYGYTF
TGTGCCAGCAGCCCCAAAACAGGGGTGGGCTATGGCTACACCTTC
>.|TRBV4-2|TRBJ2-2|.
CASSHSVADTGELFF
TGTGCCAGCAGCCACTCGGTAGCGGACACCGGGGAGCTGTTTTTT
>.|TRBV10-2|TRBJ1-1|.
CASRYGGAEAFF
TGCGCCAGCAGATACGGGGGGGCTGAAGCTTTCTTT
>once|TRBV7-2|TRBJ1-3|TRBD1
CASSQGQVSSGNTIYF
TGTGCCAGCAGCCAGGGACAGGTCAGCTCTGGAAACACCATATATTTT